This note documents a single T cell receptor (beta chain) sequence. Its antigen is not known. Germline CDR1 is SGHNT and CDR2 is YYREEE (reference sequence). V lost 4 bases and J lost 0; bases outside the gene matches: 11. CDR3 size: 17 residues. The data originate from a study of cytomegalovirus exposure and HLA in healthy donors. Amplification used 60 Vbeta primers and 13 Jbeta primers. The repertoire was sequenced with immunoSEQ multiplex PCR; TCRdb's copy has only in-frame clones and lacks some. The data show tens of thousands of clones, with about 82% seen just once and about 2.9% held by the top ten. Findings of the study overall: Most sequenced TCRs were rare (though some public TCRs occurred in many donors).

Sequenced input: PBMCs. The V gene is TRBV5-4, the J gene TRBJ2-3, with TRBD1 matching 7 bases. This receptor was obtained from a woman in her thirties in good health and CMV-seronegative. The chain's CDR3 is CASSQDLPDRSTDTQYF. The CDR3 DNA sequence: TGTGCCAGCAGCCAAGACCTACCGGACAGGAGCACAGATACGCAGTATTTT.